A selection of T cell receptor beta chains follows, all from one sample in a study of PD-L1 blockade in urothelial cancer. Profiled with immunoSEQ multiplex PCR; TCRdb holds only in-frame clones, not every one. The profile shows about 43,000 clones, around 81% of them singletons. The sample here was PBMCs, taken around atezolizumab (anti-PD-L1) treatment. The origin of the receptors is a man between 60 and 75 years old with urothelial cancer. CDR3s include the opening cysteine and the closing phenylalanine or tryptophan. D genes are given only for firm matches. Rows may omit the clone size; those that give it use once, few, many or a size class.

d_call | clone_size | j_call | v_call | cdr3_nt | cdr3_aa
. | once | TRBJ2-5 | TRBV11-2 | TGTGCCAGCACCCTAACTAGCTTGGAGACCCAGTACTTC | CASTLTSLETQYF
TRBD1 | few | TRBJ1-5 | TRBV7-2 | TGTGCCAGCAGCCCGCGGACAGGATCCAATCAGCCCCAGCATTTT | CASSPRTGSNQPQHF
. | . | TRBJ2-7 | TRBV19 | TGTGCCAGTAGTATGACTTCAGGGGAGTCCTACGAGCAGTACTTC | CASSMTSGESYEQYF
TRBD1 | medium-sized | TRBJ2-7 | TRBV4-3 | TGCGCCAGCAGCCACTCCGCGACAGGGGAGTACGAGCAGTACTTC | CASSHSATGEYEQYF
. | few | TRBJ2-7 | TRBV6-5 | TGTGCCAGCAGTTCCCGCGCGGTCACCTACGAGCAGTACTTC | CASSSRAVTYEQYF
TRBD2 | few | TRBJ2-2 | TRBV19 | TGTGCCAGTCACCTACCGGGACTAGGTACCGGGGAGCTGTTTTTT | CASHLPGLGTGELFF
TRBD2 | . | TRBJ2-5 | TRBV2 | TGTGCCAGCAGTGCGGGGGTAGCGGGAGGGCCGGGGGAGACCCAGTACTTC | CASSAGVAGGPGETQYF
. | few | TRBJ1-6 | TRBV5-4 | TGTGCCAGCAGCTACGACAGTCCTTCACCCCTCCACTTT | CASSYDSPSPLHF
. | . | TRBJ1-5 | TRBV21-1 | TGTGCCAGCAGCAAACTGGCGCAGGGCGATCAGCCCCAGCATTTT | CASSKLAQGDQPQHF
. | . | TRBJ1-2 | TRBV25-1 | TGTGCCAGCAGTGAATCTCGGGGTTCTCGTGGCTACACCTTC | CASSESRGSRGYTF